This record looks at one T cell receptor beta chain sequence and its context. The antigen is unknown. These data come from a study of cytomegalovirus exposure and HLA in healthy donors. General observations from the study: A likely sequencing artifact accounted for one observed cluster of highly shared sequence variants. In a later analysis, TCR beta V- and J-gene trimming showed a link to a missense DCLRE1C variant. The study labeled roughly 160 TCR beta chains cytomegalovirus-associated.

The CDR3 loop spans 14 amino acids. Trimming removed 5 bases from V and 1 base from J, with 9 bases in between. CDR1 and CDR2 (germline): SGHTA, FQGTGA. Primers: 60 Vbeta forward and 13 Jbeta reverse. Measured with immunoSEQ multiplex PCR; TCRdb has only the in-frame clones, and not every one. Here the sample spans approximately 160,000 clones, approximately 73% being singletons. Material for sequencing was PBMCs. This sequence was found in a man aged 50-59 years in good health and CMV-seronegative. This chain links TRBV7-3 with TRBJ1-3; tentative D call: TRBD1 (5 bases). The CDR3, as DNA: TGTGCCAGCAGCCGCGGGGGGTCTGGAAACACCATATATTTT. This codes for CASSRGGSGNTIYF.